These T cell receptor beta chains were read from a single sample in a study of blood T cell repertoires in COVID-19. Using immunoSEQ multiplex PCR, the repertoire was profiled, and TCRdb retains in-frame clones only, with some absent. This sample has under 45,000 clones, with about 83% found just once. Sequencing was carried out using peripheral blood. The source of these receptors is a woman older than 75 with active or convalescent COVID-19. Both conserved end residues are part of each CDR3. Each record gives: V gene, J gene, D gene, CDR3 protein. A D gene is named only where the DNA matches it firmly.

v_gene: TRBV28
j_gene: TRBJ1-2
d_gene: TRBD1
CDR3aa: CASSFEQGAWGYTF

v_gene: TRBV6-2/TRBV6-3
j_gene: TRBJ1-2
d_gene: TRBD1
CDR3aa: CASSQGAGGYTF

v_gene: TRBV28
j_gene: TRBJ1-1
d_gene: TRBD1
CDR3aa: CASSPPGTGLNTEAFF

v_gene: TRBV29-1
j_gene: TRBJ2-1
d_gene: TRBD2
CDR3aa: CSVALGTSGNNEQFF

v_gene: TRBV9
j_gene: TRBJ2-3
d_gene: TRBD2
CDR3aa: CASSSQSGSADTQYF

v_gene: TRBV7-2
j_gene: TRBJ2-1
d_gene: NA
CDR3aa: CASSLGPFGGTGEQFF

v_gene: TRBV5-6
j_gene: TRBJ2-5
d_gene: NA
CDR3aa: CASSLVTQETQYF

v_gene: TRBV7-9
j_gene: TRBJ1-6
d_gene: NA
CDR3aa: CASSSTSDGGLGSPLHF

v_gene: TRBV30
j_gene: TRBJ1-1
d_gene: NA
CDR3aa: CAWSVVWSRGDTEAFF

v_gene: TRBV6-5
j_gene: TRBJ2-7
d_gene: NA
CDR3aa: CASSQPMDSYEQYF

v_gene: TRBV25-1
j_gene: TRBJ1-3
d_gene: NA
CDR3aa: CASSEGGGASNTIYF

v_gene: TRBV7-8
j_gene: TRBJ2-2
d_gene: TRBD2
CDR3aa: CASSLAPEGAGTGELFF

v_gene: TRBV5-4
j_gene: TRBJ1-2
d_gene: NA
CDR3aa: CASSLETGGYTF

v_gene: TRBV25-1
j_gene: TRBJ1-4
d_gene: NA
CDR3aa: CASSEGTFATNEKLFF

v_gene: TRBV12-1
j_gene: TRBJ1-5
d_gene: NA
CDR3aa: CASSIQGGRSYSNQPQHF

v_gene: TRBV6-5
j_gene: TRBJ2-5
d_gene: TRBD1
CDR3aa: CASSYWGTGGQETQYF

v_gene: TRBV18
j_gene: TRBJ2-1
d_gene: TRBD1
CDR3aa: CASSPGTGNNEQFF

v_gene: TRBV3-1/TRBV3-2
j_gene: TRBJ2-5
d_gene: TRBD1
CDR3aa: CASSLNPGGAGETQYF

v_gene: TRBV7-9
j_gene: TRBJ2-2
d_gene: NA
CDR3aa: CASSLTPGMNTGELFF

v_gene: TRBV6-6
j_gene: TRBJ2-3
d_gene: NA
CDR3aa: CASSYYGDRDTQYF

v_gene: TRBV9
j_gene: TRBJ1-1
d_gene: NA
CDR3aa: CASSVERGLAGTEAFF

v_gene: TRBV6-5
j_gene: TRBJ2-3
d_gene: NA
CDR3aa: CASSYYREDTQYF

v_gene: TRBV4-1
j_gene: TRBJ1-4
d_gene: NA
CDR3aa: CASSQLDLRGSNEKLFF

v_gene: TRBV2
j_gene: TRBJ2-2
d_gene: TRBD1
CDR3aa: CASSESRGRFTGELFF

v_gene: TRBV28
j_gene: TRBJ2-5
d_gene: TRBD2
CDR3aa: CASSSGTSLAETQYF

v_gene: TRBV5-1
j_gene: TRBJ2-3
d_gene: NA
CDR3aa: CASTGGTDTQYF

v_gene: TRBV6-2/TRBV6-3
j_gene: TRBJ2-3
d_gene: NA
CDR3aa: CASSWLWGRDTQYF

v_gene: TRBV2
j_gene: TRBJ2-6
d_gene: NA
CDR3aa: CASSTSKDSPGANVLTF

v_gene: TRBV3-1/TRBV3-2
j_gene: TRBJ2-7
d_gene: NA
CDR3aa: CASSQEPRSYEQYF

v_gene: TRBV3-1/TRBV3-2
j_gene: TRBJ1-1
d_gene: TRBD1
CDR3aa: CASSRTGVTEAFF

v_gene: TRBV18
j_gene: TRBJ1-1
d_gene: TRBD1
CDR3aa: CASSLRTGEAFF

v_gene: TRBV5-6
j_gene: TRBJ2-5
d_gene: TRBD1
CDR3aa: CASSWGDRGRMETQYF

v_gene: TRBV5-1
j_gene: TRBJ2-5
d_gene: TRBD2
CDR3aa: CASSLVGTSGETQYF

v_gene: TRBV27
j_gene: TRBJ2-5
d_gene: NA
CDR3aa: CASSQNRGNQETQYF

v_gene: TRBV18
j_gene: TRBJ1-5
d_gene: TRBD1
CDR3aa: CASSQGQGGNQPQHF

v_gene: TRBV5-1
j_gene: TRBJ2-5
d_gene: TRBD2
CDR3aa: CASSPPGGSGTQYF

v_gene: TRBV10-3
j_gene: TRBJ2-5
d_gene: NA
CDR3aa: CAISDERGETQYF

v_gene: TRBV12-3/TRBV12-4
j_gene: TRBJ1-5
d_gene: NA
CDR3aa: CASSFSGNQPQHF

v_gene: TRBV19
j_gene: TRBJ2-1
d_gene: TRBD2
CDR3aa: CASGGLAGDGIRGEQFF